The 27 T cell receptor beta chains listed next were all sequenced from one sample in a study of early T cells in non-severe SARS-CoV-2 infection. TCRdb recomputed calls from the 5' RACE reads with MiXCR, one row per CDR3 protein. The table has roughly 75,000 distinct CDR3 sequences, about 11% seen once. Sequenced input: whole blood. The receptors derive from an adult who was a healthcare worker with PCR-confirmed SARS-CoV-2 infection or an uninfected control (not recorded which).

Many counts were recorded for this clonotype. V and J are TRBV14 and TRBJ1-6, with D perhaps matching TRBD1 (6 bases). The CDR3 is made up of 15 amino acids. Per the germline V gene, CDR1 is SGHDN and CDR2 is FVKESK. V lost 1 base and J 5 bases, leaving 9 bases between the germline ends. This CDR3 reads CASSQAQGNNSPLHF. DNA of the CDR3: TGTGCCAGCAGCCAAGCACAGGGAAATAATTCACCCCTCCACTTT.

The chain employs TRBV7-8 and TRBJ2-5, with TRBD2 as a possible D gene (5 bases). CDR1 is SGHVS and CDR2 is FQNEAQ in the germline V gene. This CDR3 comprises 16 residues. V was clipped by 5 bases and J by 1 base, with 17 bases between them. CDR3 coding DNA: TGTGCCAGCAGCCCGCGGGTAGAGGGCCCCCAAGAGACCCAGTACTTC. Its protein is CASSPRVEGPQETQYF.

This clonotype was detected a few times. The CDR3 reads CASSLEGVFYEQYF. CDR3 in DNA: TGTGCCAGCAGTTTAGAAGGGGTTTTCTACGAGCAGTACTTC. The chain links TRBV12-3 or TRBV12-4 to TRBJ2-7; TRBD1 might be the D (5 bases). The CDR3 spans 14 residues. V shed 1 base and J shed 3 bases, with 10 bases lying between them.

This clonotype was counted ten times or more. The CDR3, as DNA: TGTGCCAGCACTTGGGCCTCGACGAACACCGGGGAGCTGTTTTTT. This sequence encodes CASTWASTNTGELFF. The rearrangement joins TRBV7-8 to TRBJ2-2; D is ambiguous. This CDR3 is 15 amino acids long. Deletions cut 7 bases from V and 0 bases from J, with 12 bases between. Germline V gene sequence: CDR1 SGHVS, CDR2 FQNEAQ. The complete variable domain, with remaining parts taken from reference TRBV7-8 and TRBJ2-2, reads GAGVSQSPRYKVAKRGQDVALRCDPISGHVSLFWYQQALGQGPEFLTYFQNEAQLDKSGLPSDRFFAERPEGSVSTLKIQRTQQEDSAVYLCASTWASTNTGELFFGEGSRLTVL.

This clonotype was seen ten or more times. The chain couples TRBV7-8 to TRBJ2-3; no definite D call. V was clipped by 4 bases and J by 6 bases, with 20 bases between them. The length of the CDR3 is 16 residues. Germline CDR1 and CDR2: SGHVS and FQNEAQ. The CDR3 loop reads CASSYPGRRNHDTQYF. For the CDR3, the DNA is TGTGCCAGCAGCTACCCCGGCCGGCGCAACCACGATACGCAGTATTTT.

This chain connects TRBV5-4 to TRBJ2-1, with D perhaps matching TRBD2 (5 bases). The CDR3 is 15 residues long. CDR1 is SGHNT, CDR2 YYREEE, per germline (reference sequence). Trimming cost V 5 bases and J 0 bases, with 12 bases left between them. The CDR3 DNA follows: TGTGCCAGCAGTCTGGACTGGAGCTCCTACAATGAGCAGTTCTTC. Translation: CASSLDWSSYNEQFF.

Ten or more counts support this clonotype. The chain carries TRBV12-3 or TRBV12-4 and TRBJ2-3; D might be TRBD2 (6 bases). V lost 7 bases and J lost 6, with 17 bases in between. The CDR3 has 14 amino acids. The CDR3 loop is CASTHVSGRDTQYF. The CDR3 region has the DNA TGTGCCAGCACCCACGTGTCAGGGAGGGATACGCAGTATTTT.

This clonotype was seen a few times. The rearrangement joins TRBV5-1 to TRBJ1-6; no firm D call. Trimming pared 0 bases from V and 6 bases from J, leaving 10 bases between. CDR1 SGHRS and CDR2 YFSETQ come from the germline V gene. This CDR3 region has 15 residues. The CDR3 DNA reads as TGCGCCAGCAGCTTGGCCTTACGGGCTAATTCACCCCTCCACTTT. Translating it yields CASSLALRANSPLHF.

This chain connects TRBV29-1 to TRBJ1-3; D is uncertain. V was pared by 5 bases and J by 3 bases, with 5 bases between. The CDR3 runs to 11 residues. Germline values: CDR1 SQVTM, CDR2 ANQGSEA. In nucleotides, the CDR3 is TGCAGCGTTCGGGGTGGAAACACCATATATTTT. Its translation is CSVRGGNTIYF.

J is TRBJ2-3 and V is TRBV30; D call uncertain. The CDR3 is 13 amino acids. In germline, CDR1 is GTSNPN, CDR2 SVGIG (reference sequence). The V end was cut by 3 bases, the J end by 2 bases, with 9 bases between. In nucleotides, the CDR3 is TGTGCCTGGAGCCGAGCGCCCACAGATACGCAGTATTTT. Its protein is CAWSRAPTDTQYF.

This clonotype was detected ten times or more. The CDR3 nucleotides are TGTGCCAGCAGTTACTACACAGTCTACGAGCAGTACTTC. Residues: CASSYYTVYEQYF. V gene TRBV6-2 or TRBV6-3 combines with J gene TRBJ2-7, with unresolved D. Germline loops: CDR1 MNHEY, CDR2 SVGEGT. The CDR3 contains 13 residues. V shed 1 base and J shed 3 bases, with 7 bases lying between them.

The chain couples TRBV10-3 to TRBJ2-5; perhaps TRBD2 as D (6 bases). V gave up 1 base and J gave up 5 bases, with 11 bases separating them. Germline CDR1 ENHRY, CDR2 SYGVKD. The CDR3 covers 14 residues. CDR3 nucleotide sequence: TGTGCCATCAGTGAGTTGGAGGGGCGCGAGACCCAGTACTTC. Translation gives CAISELEGRETQYF.

V gene TRBV7-6 combines with J gene TRBJ2-1, with 11 bases matching TRBD2. The V segment lost 4 bases and the J segment 3 bases; nucleotides outside the gene matches: 14. This CDR3 is built from 19 residues. The germline gives CDR1 SGHVS, CDR2 FNYEAQ. The CDR3 is CASSSSTSGETALYNEQFF. DNA of the CDR3: TGTGCCAGCAGCTCCTCGACTAGCGGGGAGACCGCCCTCTACAATGAGCAGTTCTTC.

This clonotype has a count of ten or more. The rearrangement uses TRBV6-5 and TRBJ1-2, with D unclear. Germline CDR1 MNHEY, CDR2 SVGAGI. CDR3 size: 14 residues. Trimming removed 6 bases at V and 0 bases at J, with 11 bases between. The CDR3 sequence is CASRIPGTNYGYTF. The CDR3 DNA is TGTGCCAGCAGAATACCGGGAACTAACTATGGCTACACCTTC.

The V call is TRBV5-1, the J call TRBJ2-7; 9 bases are a match to TRBD1. The CDR3 loop spans 14 amino acids. After removal of 3 bases from V and 6 bases from J, the junction contained 7 bases not matched to a gene. CDR1 SGHRS and CDR2 YFSETQ come from the germline V gene. The CDR3 DNA reads TGCGCCAGCAGCTGGGGGGACAGGGTTGGCGAGCAGTACTTC. Translating gives CASSWGDRVGEQYF.

This clonotype turned up a few times. The chain links TRBV5-1 to TRBJ1-1; D perhaps matches TRBD1 (6 bases). CDR1 SGHRS and CDR2 YFSETQ come from the germline V gene. The CDR3 runs to 16 residues. V gave up 0 bases and J gave up 5 bases, with 17 bases separating them. The CDR3 loop is CASSLGGRGAMTEAFF. CDR3 DNA sequence: TGCGCCAGCAGCTTGGGCGGGCGGGGGGCTATGACTGAAGCTTTCTTT. The whole variable domain, filled in from reference TRBV5-1 and TRBJ1-1, reads KAGVTQTPRYLIKTRGQQVTLSCSPISGHRSVSWYQQTPGQGLQFLFEYFSETQRNKGNFPGRFSGRQFSNSRSEMNVSTLELGDSALYLCASSLGGRGAMTEAFFGQGTRLTVV.

There are a few counts of this clonotype. The gene calls are TRBV13 and TRBJ1-2, with D perhaps TRBD1 (5 bases). In germline, CDR1 is PRHDT, CDR2 FYEKMQ (reference sequence). CDR3 length equals 16 residues. Trimming took off 5 bases at V and 4 bases at J, with 20 bases between the two ends. CDR3 DNA sequence: TGTGCCAGCAGCCTCAAGAGGGGACCGGAGCTCTATGGCTACACCTTC. This gives the protein CASSLKRGPELYGYTF.

A single count supports this clonotype. One base away lies a much larger clone, so this may be a sequencing read error. The genes are TRBV6-5 and TRBJ2-7; D is ambiguous. Germline V gene data show CDR1 as MNHEY and CDR2 as SVGAGI. The CDR3 runs 11 residues. The CDR3, as DNA: TGTGTCAGCCCGGGTTACTACGAGCAGTACTTC. Its translation: CVSPGYYEQYF.

The J gene is TRBJ2-2, the V gene TRBV29-1; D not resolved. Germline V gene sequence: CDR1 SQVTM, CDR2 ANQGSEA. V dropped 4 bases and J dropped 7 bases, with 7 bases sitting between them. The CDR3 is 11 amino acids. The CDR3, as DNA: TGCAGCGTTGCGGTGGTCGGGGAGCTGTTTTTT. It encodes CSVAVVGELFF.

The V call is TRBV6-5, the J call TRBJ1-6, with 8 nucleotides matching TRBD1. The trim removed 3 bases at V and 9 bases at J, leaving 7 bases unmatched. This CDR3 has 15 amino acids. Germline CDR1 reads MNHEY; CDR2 reads SVGAGI. The CDR3 loop reads CASSYSDRGVSPLHF. The DNA of the CDR3 is TGTGCCAGCAGTTATTCCGACAGGGGCGTTTCACCCCTCCACTTT.

The gene calls are TRBV6-2 or TRBV6-3 and TRBJ2-3; no definite D call. The germline V gene encodes CDR1 MNHEY and CDR2 SVGEGT. The CDR3 is 12 residues long. V shed 5 bases and J shed 7 bases, with 10 bases lying between them. CDR3: CASSRTDYTQYF. The CDR3 nucleotides read TGTGCCAGCAGTCGGACCGACTATACGCAGTATTTT.

The chain uses TRBV5-4 and TRBJ2-5, with TRBD1 matching over 9 bases. The CDR3 runs to 13 residues. The germline CDR1 and CDR2 sequences are SGHNT and YYREEE (reference sequence). The V and J ends lost 3 bases and 5 bases, in that order; junction bases with no gene match: 2. Written as DNA, the CDR3 is TGTGCCAGCAGCTGGACAGGGGAGGAGACCCAGTACTTC. Its translation: CASSWTGEETQYF.

This clonotype was observed many times. This chain joins TRBV5-1 and TRBJ2-7; D is perhaps TRBD1 (6 bases). This CDR3 has 14 residues. Trimming removed 1 base from V and 1 base from J, with 9 bases in between. The germline V gene has CDR1 SGHRS and CDR2 YFSETQ. For the CDR3, the DNA is TGCGCCAGCAGCTTGTTCGGGACATCCTACGAGCAGTACTTC. Its protein is CASSLFGTSYEQYF. Filled out from reference TRBV5-1 and TRBJ2-7, the complete variable domain reads KAGVTQTPRYLIKTRGQQVTLSCSPISGHRSVSWYQQTPGQGLQFLFEYFSETQRNKGNFPGRFSGRQFSNSRSEMNVSTLELGDSALYLCASSLFGTSYEQYFGPGTRLTVT.

This clonotype was recorded at least ten times. The CDR3 is CASSLSGGSKDEQFF. The CDR3 nucleotides read TGTGCCAGCAGCCTTAGCGGGGGGTCCAAGGATGAGCAGTTCTTC. The gene calls are TRBV5-4 and TRBJ2-1; 10 nucleotides align to TRBD2. The CDR3 covers 15 residues. V was clipped by 4 bases and J by 8 bases; unmatched bases: 9. Germline values: CDR1 SGHNT, CDR2 YYREEE (reference sequence).

In regard to this clonotype: Because the CDR3 is missing its conserved closing phenylalanine or tryptophan, this is likely a read error. This rearrangement joins TRBV20-1 to TRBJ2-3; D is perhaps TRBD1 (5 bases). This CDR3 spans 14 amino acids. CDR1 is DFQATT, CDR2 SNEGSKA, per germline (reference sequence). Trimming stripped 5 bases from V and 1 base from J, with 13 bases between. The CDR3 reads CSARQTIGTDTQYL. The CDR3 nucleotides read TGCAGTGCTCGACAGACCATCGGCACAGATACGCAGTATCTT.

Many counts were recorded for this clonotype. The rearrangement uses TRBV3-1 and TRBJ2-5; no definite D call. Trimming shortened V by 3 bases and J by 1 base, and 9 bases separated the two germline ends. The length of the CDR3 is 14 residues. CDR1 and CDR2 (germline): LGHDT, YNNKEL (reference sequence). The CDR3 nucleotides are TGTGCCAGCAGCCATAGGTGGACCCAAGAGACCCAGTACTTC. Encoded protein: CASSHRWTQETQYF.

This clonotype was seen at least ten times. The chain is built from TRBV29-1 and TRBJ2-5, with D maybe TRBD2 (6 bases). The ends were cut back, 2 bases at V and 8 bases at J, with 21 bases in the middle. Germline V gives CDR1 SQVTM, CDR2 ANQGSEA. This CDR3 has 15 residues. CDR3 sequence: CSVEYGLALGRTQYF. The CDR3 region has the DNA TGCAGCGTTGAATATGGTCTAGCGTTGGGTCGTACCCAGTACTTC.